Listed below are T cell receptor beta chains from one sample, sequenced in a study of cytotoxic CD8 clonotypes in ibrutinib-treated CLL. Method: immunoSEQ multiplex PCR; TCRdb's copy keeps in-frame clones and lacks some. The sample lists over 200,000 clones, about four fifths occurring once. The specimen comprised PBMCs, sampled after 12 months of ibrutinib treatment. These receptors were collected from a human donor with chronic lymphocytic leukemia. Both conserved end residues are part of each CDR3. Fields, in order: D gene, J gene, clone size, V gene, CDR3 DNA, CDR3 protein. A D gene is named only where the DNA matches it firmly. A clone size is listed for some rows: how often the clone was seen (once, few, many), or a class if it is expanded.

D: .; J: TRBJ1-3; size: .; V: TRBV10-3; DNA: TGTGCCATCAGGCCGGTCGAGGCTGGAAACACCATATATTTT; CDR3: CAIRPVEAGNTIYF
D: .; J: TRBJ1-2; size: once; V: TRBV6-5; DNA: TGTGCCAGCAGCCGCAAGCCGGACAGTACCTATGGCTACACCTTC; CDR3: CASSRKPDSTYGYTF
D: .; J: TRBJ1-5; size: .; V: TRBV27; DNA: TGTGCCAGCAGTCCACGACAGGCCCCGGGGAGCAATCAGCCCCAGCATTTT; CDR3: CASSPRQAPGSNQPQHF
D: TRBD1; J: TRBJ2-5; size: .; V: TRBV30; DNA: TGTGCCTGGTGGCAGGGGGCCCAAGGGACCCAGTACTTC; CDR3: CAWWQGAQGTQYF
D: .; J: TRBJ1-4; size: .; V: TRBV5-1; DNA: TGCGCCAGCAGCTCCGGTGGGGCAGGTAGTGAAAAACTGTTTTTT; CDR3: CASSSGGAGSEKLFF
D: TRBD1; J: TRBJ1-1; size: .; V: TRBV6-1; DNA: TGTGCCAGCAGTGAAGTTTGGGGGACAGCCAACACTGAAGCTTTCTTT; CDR3: CASSEVWGTANTEAFF
D: TRBD1; J: TRBJ2-7; size: .; V: TRBV5-1; DNA: TGCGCCAGCAGCCTATGGGACAGTGGGGCCGACGAGCAGTACTTC; CDR3: CASSLWDSGADEQYF
D: .; J: TRBJ2-2; size: .; V: TRBV9; DNA: TGTGCCAGCAGCCCTAGCTGGGCAGGGAACACCGGGGAGCTGTTTTTT; CDR3: CASSPSWAGNTGELFF
D: TRBD1; J: TRBJ2-7; size: .; V: TRBV10-2; DNA: TGCGCCAGCAGTCCCGGGACAGGAGTAAACGAGCAGTACTTC; CDR3: CASSPGTGVNEQYF
D: .; J: TRBJ1-5; size: .; V: TRBV6-1; DNA: TGTGCCAGCAGGGAACACAAGGGGAGCAATCAGCCCCAGCATTTT; CDR3: CASREHKGSNQPQHF
D: TRBD1; J: TRBJ2-1; size: .; V: TRBV15; DNA: TGTGCCACCAGCAGGAGGGGGCCGAATGAGCAGTTCTTC; CDR3: CATSRRGPNEQFF
D: .; J: TRBJ2-3; size: .; V: TRBV9; DNA: TGTGCCAGCAGCGTACTCGGGAGAGGTGCAGATACGCAGTATTTT; CDR3: CASSVLGRGADTQYF